This passage covers 17 T cell receptor beta chains from one sample sequenced in a study of technical replicates of blood from a few donors. Some clones are missing from TCRdb's copy, which holds only in-frame ones; the method was immunoSEQ multiplex PCR. This table holds approximately 100,000 clones, nearly 97% found once. The source material was T cells isolated from PBMCs. These receptor sequences come from a human donor in good health.

V and J are TRBV7-9 and TRBJ1-1, with no clear D. Trimming cost V 5 bases and J 1 base, with 14 bases left between them. The CDR3 consists of 15 residues. Germline values: CDR1 SEHNR, CDR2 FQNEAQ (reference sequence). The CDR3 sequence is CASSPPSTRNTEAFF. Written as DNA, the CDR3 is TGTGCCAGCAGCCCGCCTTCGACTAGGAACACTGAAGCTTTCTTT.

A note on this clone: The germline gene is not matched at one end of the junction; a read error may be the cause. This chain links TRBV2 with TRBJ2-3; 13 nucleotides line up with TRBD2. Germline CDR1 SNHLY, CDR2 FYNNEI. CDR3 length: 14 residues. The CDR3 here is CASMELPGLAGVHF. The CDR3 DNA follows: TGTGCCAGCATGGAACTCCCCGGACTAGCGGGGGTACATTTT.

This sequence joins TRBV28 and TRBJ1-2, with D uncertain. Between the trimmed V and J ends, which lost 2 bases and 2 bases, there was a span of 9 bases. The CDR3 is 14 amino acids. Germline lookup yields CDR1 MDHEN and CDR2 SYDVKM. CDR3 residues: CASSLPLHNYGYTF. The CDR3 DNA reads TGTGCCAGCAGTTTACCACTTCACAACTATGGCTACACCTTC.

The chain employs TRBV25-1 and TRBJ2-5, with TRBD1 identical over 9 bases. Trimming cost V 4 bases and J 2 bases; bases outside gene matches: 8. This CDR3 contains 16 residues. CDR1 is MGHDK and CDR2 is SYGVNS in the germline V gene. This CDR3 is CASSVLQGASQETQYF. In DNA form, the CDR3 reads TGTGCCAGCAGTGTCCTACAGGGGGCGAGTCAAGAGACCCAGTACTTC.

The rearrangement uses TRBV19 and TRBJ1-2; TRBD1 might be the D (5 bases). Trimming removed 5 bases from V and 2 bases from J, with 9 bases in between. The CDR3 extends over 13 amino acids. CDR1 and CDR2 (germline): LNHDA, SQIVND (reference sequence). The CDR3 protein is CASSFRANYGYTF. CDR3 bases: TGTGCCAGTAGTTTCAGGGCGAACTATGGCTACACCTTC.

The rearrangement links TRBV6-1 to TRBJ2-1; possible D gene TRBD1, 5 bases. Germline CDR1 MNHNS, CDR2 SASEGT. The CDR3 loop spans 15 amino acids. With 3 bases removed from V and 8 bases from J, the gap between germline ends came to 17 bases. In DNA, the CDR3 is TGTGCCAGCAGTGATAGTATTATCGGCAGGGATGAGCAGTTCTTC. Protein sequence: CASSDSIIGRDEQFF.

The chain employs TRBV11-2 and TRBJ2-7, with D possibly TRBD1 on 5 matching bases. The CDR3 length is 15 residues. V was clipped by 4 bases and J by 2 bases, with 15 bases between them. Germline loops: CDR1 SGHAT, CDR2 FQNNGV. The CDR3 coding sequence is TGTGCCAGCAGCTACCACAAGACAGTTACCTACGAGCAGTACTTC. It codes for CASSYHKTVTYEQYF.

The chain employs TRBV6-5 and TRBJ2-1; 10 bases map to TRBD2. CDR3 length: 15 residues. Germline CDR1 is MNHEY and CDR2 is SVGAGI. After removal of 6 bases from V and 6 bases from J, the junction contained 8 bases not matched to a gene. The CDR3 region is CASSPQAGGRNEQFF. CDR3 coding DNA: TGTGCCAGCAGCCCCCAAGCGGGGGGGCGCAATGAGCAGTTCTTC.

The rearrangement links TRBV6-1 to TRBJ2-7; 7 bases are a match to TRBD2. CDR1 and CDR2 (germline): MNHNS, SASEGT. The CDR3 contains 13 residues. The junction had 9 bases not matched to a gene; V was cut back by 10 bases and J by 3 bases. Here the CDR3 reads CAIKAGTFYEQYF. The CDR3, as DNA: TGTGCCATCAAAGCGGGGACCTTCTACGAGCAGTACTTC.

The V gene is TRBV6-5, the J gene TRBJ1-2; 11 nucleotides line up with TRBD1. The CDR3 has 14 amino acids. Germline values: CDR1 MNHEY, CDR2 SVGAGI. With V trimmed by 2 bases and J by 8 bases, 4 bases remained unmatched. In nucleotides, the CDR3 is TGTGCCAGCAGTTACGTCCGGACAGGGGGCGGCTACACCTTC. Residues: CASSYVRTGGGYTF.

The V gene is TRBV5-6, the J gene TRBJ1-2; D uncertain. V was pared by 0 bases and J by 7 bases, with 13 bases between. The CDR3 sequence is 14 residues long. Germline V gene lookup returns CDR1 SGHDT and CDR2 YYEEEE. CDR3 sequence: CASSLVGDLGGYTF. Written as DNA, the CDR3 is TGTGCCAGCAGCTTGGTCGGGGATTTAGGTGGCTACACCTTC.

A few counts support this clone. The genes are TRBV28 and TRBJ1-2; D remains ambiguous. Trimming cost V 6 bases and J 8 bases, with 13 bases left between them. Looked up from germline, CDR1 is MDHEN and CDR2 is SYDVKM. The CDR3 loop spans 12 amino acids. In nucleotides, the CDR3 is TGTGCCAGCAGGTCCACGGGGTTAGGCTACACCTTC. This codes for CASRSTGLGYTF.

The chain links TRBV27 to TRBJ2-2; D gene unclear. Germline V gene data show CDR1 as MNHEY and CDR2 as SMNVEV (reference sequence). V lost 5 bases, J lost 4 bases, and 5 bases lay in between. The CDR3 sequence is 12 residues long. Written as DNA, the CDR3 is TGTGCCAGCAGTCTACTCACCGGGGAGCTGTTTTTT. Encoded protein: CASSLLTGELFF.

The chain joins TRBV28 to TRBJ2-7; 10 positions agree with TRBD1. The germline CDR1 and CDR2 sequences are MDHEN and SYDVKM. Unmatched junction bases numbered 4, after V lost 4 bases and J lost 1 base. The CDR3 has 15 amino acids. This CDR3 reads CASSSPGQGSYEQYF. The CDR3, as DNA: TGTGCCAGCAGTTCTCCGGGACAGGGGTCCTACGAGCAGTACTTC.

The rearrangement uses TRBV30 and TRBJ1-6; weak D call: TRBD1 (6 bases). V was shortened by 0 bases and J by 10 bases, with 13 bases between the two germline ends. CDR3 length: 14 residues. CDR1 is GTSNPN and CDR2 is SVGIG in the germline V gene (reference sequence). The CDR3 spells CAWSVQQGQSPLHF. The CDR3 nucleotides are TGTGCCTGGAGTGTACAACAGGGTCAATCACCCCTCCACTTT.

This sequence joins TRBV28 and TRBJ2-5; 7 nucleotides agree with TRBD2. J was trimmed by 2 bases and V by 5 bases; bases with no gene match: 5. This CDR3 is built from 14 residues. The germline CDR1 and CDR2 sequences are MDHEN and SYDVKM. CDR3 residues: CASSQRGLQETQYF. DNA of the CDR3: TGTGCCAGCAGTCAGCGGGGTTTACAAGAGACCCAGTACTTC. The full variable domain, with the rest looked up from reference TRBV28 and TRBJ2-5, is DVKVTQSSRYLVKRTGEKVFLECVQDMDHENMFWYRQDPGLGLRLIYFSYDVKMKEKGDIPEGYSVSREKKERFSLILESASTNQTSMYLCASSQRGLQETQYFGPGTRLLVL.

The rearrangement uses TRBV4-1 and TRBJ1-5, with a possible D match to TRBD1 (6 bases). V dropped 3 bases and J dropped 2 bases, with 14 bases sitting between them. The CDR3 runs 16 residues. Germline assignment: CDR1 MGHRA and CDR2 YSYEKL. The CDR3 region is CASSQGGARGNQPQHF. The CDR3 bases are TGCGCCAGCAGCCAGGGGGGGGCTCGGGGCAATCAGCCCCAGCATTTT.